Listed below are T cell receptor beta chains from one sample, sequenced in a study of cytomegalovirus exposure and HLA in healthy donors. Data came from immunoSEQ multiplex PCR; TCRdb stores just in-frame clones and leaves some out. Of 82,000 or so clones listed, 85% to 95% are singletons. The source material was PBMCs. These receptors were taken from a woman between 18 and 29 years old in good health and CMV-seronegative. The CDR3 runs from the conserved cysteine through the conserved F or W. The D gene is left open where the match is weak. Size is stated for part of the rows, as once, few or many counts, or as a class when the clone is expanded.

TRBV7-2	-	-	TRBJ2-1	CASSLTGGDYNEQFF	TGTGCCAGCAGCTTAACGGGGGGCGATTACAATGAGCAGTTCTTC
TRBV7-2	-	TRBD2	TRBJ2-7	CASSLVGGGYEQYF	TGTGCCAGCAGCTTAGTGGGGGGGGGCTACGAGCAGTACTTC
TRBV15	-	-	TRBJ1-2	CATRQEGNYGYTF	TGTGCCACCAGACAGGAGGGGAACTATGGCTACACCTTC
TRBV2	once	-	TRBJ2-3	CASSDDWSYTQYF	TGTGCCAGCAGTGACGACTGGTCTTATACGCAGTATTTT
TRBV7-9	-	TRBD2	TRBJ2-1	CASSRISGGMDEQFF	TGTGCCAGCAGCCGAATTAGCGGGGGAATGGATGAGCAGTTCTTC
TRBV14	-	-	TRBJ1-1	CASSLSRGNTEAFF	TGTGCCAGCAGCCTTTCACGGGGGAACACTGAAGCTTTCTTT
TRBV19	-	TRBD1	TRBJ1-2	CASSTDRGLRYGYTF	TGTGCCAGTAGTACTGACAGGGGGCTTCGCTATGGCTACACCTTC
TRBV1	-	-	TRBJ2-3	CTSICSGGAPDTQYF	TGCACCAGCATCTGTAGCGGGGGGGCCCCAGATACGCAGTATTTT
TRBV9	-	-	TRBJ2-5	CASSPEGGRETQYF	TGTGCCAGCAGCCCCGAGGGGGGGCGTGAGACCCAGTACTTC
TRBV4-1	-	TRBD1	TRBJ1-1	CASSQPGTAKAFF	TGCGCCAGCAGCCAACCCGGGACAGCGAAAGCTTTCTTT
TRBV27	-	TRBD2	TRBJ2-3	CASSAFGAGVAGDTQYF	TGTGCCAGCAGTGCCTTTGGTGCGGGAGTTGCCGGTGATACGCAGTATTTT
TRBV2	-	TRBD1	TRBJ1-2	CVDRADYGYTF	TGTGTCGACAGGGCCGACTATGGCTACACCTTC
TRBV13	-	TRBD1	TRBJ1-2	CASSLGQGVRGYTF	TGTGCCAGCAGCCTCGGACAGGGGGTGCGCGGCTACACCTTC
TRBV4-3	-	-	TRBJ2-4	CASSQDRGDENIQYF	TGCGCCAGCAGCCAAGATCGCGGGGACGAAAACATTCAGTACTTC
TRBV9	-	TRBD2	TRBJ2-1	CASSPPPGLAGGEQFF	TGTGCCAGCAGCCCACCACCGGGACTAGCGGGAGGTGAGCAGTTCTTC